This TCR beta chain was sequenced during a study of cytomegalovirus exposure and HLA in healthy donors. Study outcomes and limitations: There were three CMV-associated chains whose specificity for CMV antigens was confirmed in vitro.

On this clone: The antigen remains unidentified.

Participants comprised healthy donors of bone marrow. V lost 7 bases, J lost 1 base, and 6 bases stayed unmatched. CDR3 length: 14 amino acids. Germline loops: CDR1 MDHEN, CDR2 SYDVKM. Researchers ran the PCR with 60 Vbeta and 13 Jbeta primers. TCRdb's table, derived via immunoSEQ multiplex PCR, lists solely in-frame clones and lacks some. The table records about 98,000 clones, around 60% of them present only once. The V call is TRBV28, the J call TRBJ2-5; 7 positions agree with TRBD2. The receptor's source is a human donor in good health. The specimen was PBMCs. CDR3 amino acids: CASNAGARQETQYF. The DNA for the CDR3 is TGTGCCAGCAATGCGGGAGCACGCCAAGAGACCCAGTACTTC.